This T cell receptor beta chain was observed in a study of a mutant IDH1 vaccine in newly diagnosed glioma. Study in general: Onset of vaccination occurred 4-6 weeks following radiotherapy alone, or with temozolomide cycles. Sex distribution of treated patients was about 62% male and roughly 40% female; mean age was around 40 years. Study-wide points: It seemed that pseudoprogression was not linked to changes in the top peripheral T cell clonotypes.

With respect to this clone: Antigen specificity is unknown.

As to time point: week 35, safety follow-up. Vaccination comprised doses that each held 300 ug of mutant IDH1 20-mer peptide, plus topical imiquimod. In weeks 1, 3, 5, 7, 11, 15, 19 and 23, patients were vaccinated. The CDR3 spans 15 residues. The J segment lost 4 bases and the V segment lost 1 base, leaving 3 bases of the junction unmatched. The germline V gene has CDR1 SGHTA and CDR2 FQGNSA. Assay: immunoSEQ multiplex PCR; the TCRdb copy retains only in-frame clones and omits some. This sample has 40,000 to 45,000 clones, with approximately 83% found just once. The V gene is TRBV7-2, the J gene TRBJ1-3; 8 bases map to TRBD1. The receptor's source is a woman between 50 and 59 years old with glioma. Sequencing was performed on PBMCs, taken from a glioma patient whose treatment included an IDH1 peptide vaccine. In nucleotides, the CDR3 is TGTGCCAGCAGCTTAGGCCGGGACAGGGGAAACACCATATATTTT. It is translated as CASSLGRDRGNTIYF. Supplemented by reference TRBV7-2 and TRBJ1-3, the full variable domain reads GAGVSQSPSNKVTEKGKDVELRCDPISGHTALYWYRQSLGQGLEFLIYFQGNSAPDKSGLPSDRFSAERTGGSVSTLTIQRTQQEDSAVYLCASSLGRDRGNTIYFGEGSWLTVV.